This is a list of T cell receptor beta chains from one sample in a study of T cell responses to AZD1222 COVID-19 vaccine. Clones were read by immunoSEQ multiplex PCR, and TCRdb kept only the in-frame ones, dropping some. The sample has about 130,000 clones, less than 95% seen once. This specimen was peripheral blood, taken on day 0 of MenACWY control vaccination. The receptors shown here come from an adult in good health. The CDR3 runs from the conserved cysteine through the conserved F or W. A D gene is named only where the DNA matches it firmly. A clone size is listed for some rows: how often the clone was seen (once, few, many), or a class if it is expanded.

J gene | clone size | D gene | V gene | CDR3 protein | CDR3 DNA
TRBJ1-6 | NA | NA | TRBV19 | CASSMRQYNSPLHF | TGTGCCAGTAGTATGAGACAGTATAATTCACCCCTCCACTTT
TRBJ1-1 | NA | NA | TRBV5-4 | CASSLDPVNTEAFF | TGTGCCAGCAGCTTGGACCCGGTGAACACTGAAGCTTTCTTT
TRBJ2-1 | NA | TRBD2 | TRBV25-1 | CASRTSGGSNEQFF | TGTGCCAGCAGGACTAGCGGGGGCAGCAATGAGCAGTTCTTC
TRBJ2-5 | NA | NA | TRBV20-1 | CSAGGRNQETQYF | TGCAGTGCTGGTGGACGGAACCAAGAGACCCAGTACTTC
TRBJ2-1 | few | NA | TRBV2 | CASTQTGEGEQFF | TGTGCCAGCACCCAAACTGGGGAAGGTGAGCAGTTCTTC
TRBJ2-5 | NA | TRBD2 | TRBV5-4 | CASSLYAGGPETQYF | TGTGCCAGCAGCTTGTACGCGGGGGGGCCAGAGACCCAGTACTTC
TRBJ2-1 | NA | TRBD2 | TRBV5-1 | CASSLANLAAVYEQFF | TGCGCCAGCAGCTTGGCCAACCTAGCGGCAGTCTATGAGCAGTTCTTC
TRBJ1-1 | NA | NA | TRBV7-9 | CASSPIPAAPEAFF | TGTGCCAGCAGCCCAATACCAGCGGCCCCCGAAGCTTTCTTT
TRBJ2-1 | NA | NA | TRBV18 | CASSPASDNEQFF | TGTGCCAGCTCACCAGCTAGCGACAATGAGCAGTTCTTC
TRBJ2-7 | NA | NA | TRBV7-2 | CASSLGLGAYEQYF | TGTGCCAGCAGCTTAGGTCTGGGTGCCTACGAGCAGTACTTC
TRBJ2-1 | NA | TRBD2 | TRBV28 | CASSHASGRSDEQFF | TGTGCCAGCAGTCACGCTAGCGGGAGGTCGGATGAGCAGTTCTTC